The sequence of this TCR beta chain was determined in a study of shared clonotypes between healthy human individuals. The repertoire was sequenced with immunoSEQ multiplex PCR; TCRdb's copy has only in-frame clones and lacks some. The sample has over 2 million clones; 80% to 95% are singletons. Sequenced material: naive CD4+ T cells from PBMCs. As for subset: CD45RA+ positively selected. The sequence derives from a man aged 18 to 30 in good health. Some clones in this sample may be carry-over from other donors' samples.

This chain's CDR3 is CASRPPGTVNTEAFF. The CDR3 DNA reads as TGTGCCAGTAGACCCCCCGGGACAGTGAACACTGAAGCTTTCTTT. The chain has TRBV19 and TRBJ1-1, with TRBD1 identical over 7 bases. Germline values: CDR1 LNHDA, CDR2 SQIVND (reference sequence). Losses at the gene ends were 6 bases for V and 0 bases for J; bases not matched to a gene: 7. CDR3 length equals 15 residues.